A single sample is the source of the 8 T cell receptor beta chains below, sequenced in a study of cytomegalovirus exposure and HLA in healthy donors. The primer mix had 60 Vbeta and 13 Jbeta primers. Profiling relied on immunoSEQ multiplex PCR, and the TCRdb table lists in-frame clones only, not all of them. The repertoire holds hundreds of thousands of clones, with approximately 78% as singletons. Sequencing used PBMCs. The receptors stem from a man aged 25 to 40 in good health and CMV-seronegative.

The V call is TRBV7-6, the J call TRBJ1-4, with D possibly matching TRBD1 (6 bases). V lost 5 bases to trimming and J lost 8 bases, with 15 bases between them. Germline assignment: CDR1 SGHVS and CDR2 FNYEAQ. This CDR3 is 14 amino acids long. DNA of the CDR3: TGTGCCAGCAGCCCTGGTGGGGGCTTGGAAAAACTGTTTTTT. Encoded protein: CASSPGGGLEKLFF.

The chain couples TRBV5-6 to TRBJ2-5; 8 bases map to TRBD2. The CDR3 is made up of 18 amino acids. From germline, CDR1 is SGHDT and CDR2 YYEEEE. The junction had 19 bases not matched to a gene; V was cut back by 4 bases and J by 5 bases. The CDR3 region is CASSRGSGGPGLWETQYF. Here the CDR3 DNA reads TGTGCCAGCAGCCGGGGGTCGGGGGGGCCCGGCTTATGGGAGACCCAGTACTTC.

The chain is built from TRBV2 and TRBJ1-2; 7 bases agree with TRBD1. Trimming removed 8 bases from V and 8 bases from J; junction bases left unmatched: 5. Germline V gives CDR1 SNHLY, CDR2 FYNNEI. The CDR3 is made up of 11 amino acids. The CDR3, as DNA: TGTGCCAGCGGGGACAGTCTAGGCTACACCTTC. Translating gives CASGDSLGYTF.

The rearrangement uses TRBV28 and TRBJ1-4, with D perhaps TRBD1 (5 bases). The V end was cut by 4 bases, the J end by 2 bases, with 8 bases between. Germline lookup yields CDR1 MDHEN and CDR2 SYDVKM. The length of the CDR3 is 14 residues. CDR3 DNA sequence: TGTGCCAGCAGTTGGGAGGGGACTAATGAAAAACTGTTTTTT. Residues: CASSWEGTNEKLFF. Based on the CDR3 plus reference TRBV28 and TRBJ1-4, the full variable domain is DVKVTQSSRYLVKRTGEKVFLECVQDMDHENMFWYRQDPGLGLRLIYFSYDVKMKEKGDIPEGYSVSREKKERFSLILESASTNQTSMYLCASSWEGTNEKLFFGSGTQLSVL.

This rearrangement joins TRBV29-1 to TRBJ2-2, with TRBD2 as a possible D gene (6 bases). Trimming cost V 3 bases and J 7 bases, with 9 bases left between them. This CDR3 spans 12 amino acids. Germline V CDR1 and CDR2: SQVTM, ANQGSEA. The CDR3 is CSVERGVGELFF. CDR3 DNA: TGCAGCGTTGAGCGGGGTGTCGGGGAGCTGTTTTTT.

The chain combines TRBV5-1 with TRBJ1-2; D not resolved. Trimming pared 0 bases from V and 4 bases from J, leaving 10 bases between. Looked up from germline, CDR1 is SGHRS and CDR2 is YFSETQ. This CDR3 contains 14 residues. CDR3 nucleotides: TGCGCCAGCAGCTTGGAGCAGGCTCTCTATGGCTACACCTTC. Translation gives CASSLEQALYGYTF.

This clone was detected a few times. The CDR3 loop reads CASSRLIDRRYGYTF. As DNA, the CDR3 is TGTGCCAGCTCACGATTAATCGACAGGCGCTATGGCTACACCTTC. The chain couples TRBV18 to TRBJ1-2, with a tentative D call TRBD1 (6 bases). Between the trimmed V and J ends, which lost 4 bases and 4 bases, there was a span of 16 bases. The CDR3 totals 15 residues. Germline CDR1 and CDR2: KGHSH and LQKENI.

A single count supports this clone. Other nucleotide sequences in the sample specify the same CDR3. The genes are TRBV29-1 and TRBJ1-1, with TRBD1 identical over 7 bases. Germline V lookup: CDR1 SQVTM, CDR2 ANQGSEA. This CDR3 region has 13 residues. V trimming: 6 bases; J trimming: 1 base; junction bases outside the gene matches: 5. The CDR3 coding sequence is TGCAGCGTAAGGACAGGTGGGAACACTGAAGCTTTCTTT. Translated: CSVRTGGNTEAFF.